The 3 T cell receptor beta chains given below trace back to one sample, sequenced in a study of PD-L1 blockade in urothelial cancer. Sequencing was performed with immunoSEQ multiplex PCR; in TCRdb, only in-frame clones are kept and a portion is missing. The sample includes tens of thousands of clones, over 65% of them seen just once. Described time point: pretreatment peripheral blood. Sequenced material: PBMCs, taken around atezolizumab (anti-PD-L1) treatment. These receptors came from a man aged 50 to 59 with urothelial cancer.

The V and J genes are TRBV29-1 and TRBJ2-1, with D possibly TRBD2 on 5 matching bases. The germline V gene encodes CDR1 SQVTM and CDR2 ANQGSEA. The V end was cut by 5 bases, the J end by 4 bases, with 21 bases between. The CDR3 length is 16 residues. CDR3 sequence: CSVFFSEGGPYNEQFF. Written as DNA, the CDR3 is TGCAGCGTTTTTTTTAGCGAGGGTGGGCCATACAATGAGCAGTTCTTC.

V and J are TRBV30 and TRBJ2-7, with D maybe TRBD1 (6 bases). This CDR3 has 14 residues. CDR1 GTSNPN and CDR2 SVGIG come from the germline V gene (reference sequence). V was trimmed by 2 bases and J by 0 bases, leaving 11 bases between them. The CDR3 bases are TGTGCCTGGAGTCTCTCAGGGGCCTCCTACGAGCAGTACTTC. Translating gives CAWSLSGASYEQYF.

The V and J genes are TRBV6-5 and TRBJ2-7; D not certain. CDR1 is MNHEY and CDR2 is SVGAGI in the germline V gene. CDR3 length: 15 amino acids. Trimming pared 0 bases from V and 5 bases from J, leaving 14 bases between. In DNA form, the CDR3 reads TGTGCCAGCAGTTACTCGGCCCCAGCAGGAAACGAGCAGTACTTC. It is translated as CASSYSAPAGNEQYF.